Below, 3 T cell receptor beta chains from the same sample are listed, as sequenced in a study of radiation and T cells in renal cell carcinoma. Using immunoSEQ multiplex PCR, the repertoire was profiled, and TCRdb retains in-frame clones only, with some absent. The top ten clones hold under 7.5% of a sample with 45,000 to 65,000 clones, 78% of them seen once. As to time point: baseline pretreatment blood. Regarding treatment: 15 Gy SBRT to primary tumor, nephrectomy 4 weeks later. The specimen comprised blood, sampled from a patient whose treatment included radiotherapy and nephrectomy. Receptors originate from a man in his sixties with renal cell carcinoma.

The chain employs TRBV11-2 and TRBJ2-1, with 8 bases that match TRBD2. Unmatched junction bases numbered 5, after V lost 0 bases and J lost 4 bases. CDR1 SGHAT and CDR2 FQNNGV come from the germline V gene. CDR3 size: 16 residues. This chain's CDR3 is CASSLDTGGGYNEQFF. The CDR3 coding sequence is TGTGCCAGCAGCTTAGATACTGGCGGGGGGTACAATGAGCAGTTCTTC.

The V and J genes are TRBV19 and TRBJ2-1; the D gene is possibly TRBD2 (6 bases). V was pared by 1 base and J by 8 bases, with 21 bases between. The length of the CDR3 is 17 residues. Germline lookup yields CDR1 LNHDA and CDR2 SQIVND (reference sequence). The CDR3 reads CASSIGFGRREKDEQFF. The CDR3 nucleotides are TGTGCCAGTAGTATAGGGTTTGGAAGGAGGGAAAAGGATGAGCAGTTCTTC.

A word on this clone: It is likely a read error, because the conserved phenylalanine at the end of the CDR3 is missing. It is unclear where the CDR3 begins or ends on the DNA, so no DNA is shown, and the CDR3 is as TCRdb lists it. This sequence joins TRBV27 and TRBJ2-7; the table calls TRBD1, which could not be checked here. Looked up from germline, CDR1 is MNHEY and CDR2 is SMNVEV (reference sequence). The CDR3 is 13 amino acids in total, end residues counted. CDR3 sequence: CASSFGPQGAYSI.